This is a list of T cell receptor beta chains from one sample in a study of breast tumors, draining lymph nodes, adjacent tissues. From the multiplex PCR reads, TCRdb called clonotypes with MiXCR, one entry per CDR3 protein. The sample has about 24,000 distinct CDR3 sequences, approximately 63% seen once. The sample consisted of tumor-adjacent breast tissue. The source is a female donor with breast cancer. Some clones in this sample may be carry-over from other donors' samples. The CDR3 runs from the conserved cysteine through the conserved F or W. D genes are given only for firm matches. A clone size is listed for some rows: how often the clone was seen (once, few, many), or a class if it is expanded.

v_call	j_call	clone_size	d_call	cdr3_aa	cdr3_nt
TRBV6-2/TRBV6-3	TRBJ2-2	NA	NA	CASSSRDSRSTGELFF	TGTGCCAGCAGTTCCCGAGACTCCCGCTCCACCGGGGAGCTGTTTTTT
TRBV7-6	TRBJ2-1	few	TRBD2	CASSLLAGETANEQFF	TGTGCCAGCAGCTTATTAGCGGGAGAGACTGCGAATGAGCAGTTCTTC
TRBV7-2	TRBJ1-2	NA	NA	CASSPRASYGYTF	TGTGCCAGCAGCCCTCGTGCTTCCTATGGCTACACCTTC
TRBV18	TRBJ1-6	NA	NA	CASSPQFSYNSPLHF	TGTGCCAGCTCACCACAGTTCTCCTATAATTCACCCCTCCACTTT
TRBV9	TRBJ2-7	NA	TRBD2	CASSQQAGTYEQYF	TGTGCCAGCAGTCAACAAGCGGGAACCTACGAGCAGTACTTC
TRBV10-3	TRBJ2-1	NA	TRBD1	CAIMGQGSYNEQFF	TGTGCCATCATGGGACAGGGTTCCTACAATGAGCAGTTCTTC
TRBV11-2	TRBJ1-3	NA	NA	CASSLESYSGNTIYF	TGTGCCAGCAGCTTAGAGTCTTACTCTGGAAACACCATATATTTT
TRBV6-5	TRBJ2-3	NA	TRBD2	CASSSTLAGTQYF	TGTGCCAGCAGTTCCACCCTAGCGGGTACGCAGTATTTT
TRBV5-1	TRBJ2-1	NA	TRBD1	CAGSSGQAYNEQFF	TGCGCCGGCAGCTCGGGACAGGCCTACAATGAGCAGTTCTTC
TRBV6-5	TRBJ2-7	NA	TRBD2	CASRRLAESYEQYF	TGTGCCAGCAGAAGACTAGCGGAAAGCTACGAGCAGTACTTC
TRBV5-1	TRBJ2-7	few	TRBD1	CASSLEGQGPHEQYF	TGCGCCAGCAGCTTGGAGGGACAGGGACCCCACGAGCAGTACTTC
TRBV5-1	TRBJ2-1	NA	TRBD2	CASSLGLAGNEQFF	TGCGCCAGCAGCTTGGGACTAGCGGGAAATGAGCAGTTCTTC
TRBV6-6	TRBJ1-5	NA	TRBD1	CASSPGTDNYSNQPQHF	TGTGCCAGCAGTCCCGGGACAGACAATTATAGTAATCAGCCCCAGCATTTT
TRBV25-1	TRBJ2-7	many	NA	CASSEDTYEQYF	TGTGCCAGCAGTGAAGACACCTACGAGCAGTACTTC
TRBV20-1	TRBJ1-5	NA	NA	CSSQTSVGQPQHF	TGCAGTTCCCAGACGTCGGTTGGTCAGCCCCAGCATTTT
TRBV20-1	TRBJ2-7	NA	TRBD1	CSASKTGPRYEQYF	TGCAGTGCTAGTAAGACAGGGCCCAGGTACGAGCAGTACTTC
TRBV29-1	TRBJ2-1	NA	NA	CSVEVGRSLGNEQFF	TGCAGCGTTGAAGTGGGAAGATCCCTCGGCAATGAGCAGTTCTTC
TRBV7-9	TRBJ1-2	NA	NA	CASSQGGYTF	TGTGCCAGCAGCCAAGGTGGCTACACCTTC
TRBV6-5	TRBJ2-1	NA	TRBD2	CASRIAGTSNYNEQFF	TGTGCCAGCAGGATCGCCGGGACTAGCAATTACAATGAGCAGTTCTTC
TRBV28	TRBJ1-3	many	TRBD1	CASSTTGTGFSGNTIYF	TGTGCCAGCAGTACCACCGGGACAGGATTCTCTGGAAACACCATATATTTT
TRBV28	TRBJ2-7	NA	NA	CASSPTPGTSYEQYF	TGTGCCAGCAGTCCGACCCCCGGGACCAGCTACGAGCAGTACTTC
TRBV11-3	TRBJ2-5	once	NA	CASSFNSETQYF	TGTGCCAGCAGCTTCAATTCGGAGACCCAGTACTTC
TRBV28	TRBJ2-3	NA	TRBD1	CASSSPPRDRGDTQYF	TGTGCCAGCAGTTCACCCCCTAGGGACAGGGGGGATACGCAGTATTTT
TRBV5-1	TRBJ1-2	NA	NA	CASSLRANYGYTF	TGCGCCAGCAGCTTAAGGGCTAACTATGGCTACACCTTC
TRBV9	TRBJ2-6	NA	TRBD2	CASSARGGGRLGVLTF	TGTGCCAGCAGCGCCCGGGGGGGAGGACGGCTGGGGGTCCTGACTTTC
TRBV5-6	TRBJ1-6	NA	TRBD1	CASSPGQESNNSPLHF	TGTGCCAGCAGTCCTGGACAGGAATCTAATAATTCACCCCTCCACTTT
TRBV3-1	TRBJ2-5	NA	TRBD1	CASSQDGTEQETQYF	TGTGCCAGCAGCCAAGATGGGACAGAGCAAGAGACCCAGTACTTC